One and the same sample provided the 13 T cell receptor beta chains below, sequenced in a study of naive and memory T cell subsets. An equimolar mix of two oligonucleotides served as the beta constant-region primer for TRBC1 and TRBC2. TCRdb re-called the UMI-ligation and nested PCR reads through MiXCR, storing one row per CDR3 protein. The sample comprises around 160,000 distinct CDR3 sequences, approximately 17% of which are singletons, and about 0.15% rests with the top ten. The specimen sequenced was naive CD4+ T cells from blood. These receptors were collected from a human donor in good health.

The sample holds a few counts of this clonotype. This chain links TRBV10-3 with TRBJ2-7; TRBD2 matches 7 bases. With V trimmed by 2 bases and J by 5 bases, 12 bases remained unmatched. This CDR3 comprises 16 residues. Germline CDR1 and CDR2: ENHRY and SYGVKD. The CDR3 reads CAISEILANRPNEQYF. The CDR3 nucleotides read TGTGCCATCAGTGAGATACTAGCGAACCGCCCCAACGAGCAGTACTTC.

This clonotype was detected a few times. The rearrangement uses TRBV4-1 and TRBJ1-4; D is perhaps TRBD1 (5 bases). CDR3 length: 14 residues. From germline, CDR1 is MGHRA and CDR2 YSYEKL. Trimming left V 4 bases short and J 1 base short, with 7 bases between. This CDR3 reads CASSRGVTNEKLFF. In DNA form, the CDR3 reads TGCGCCAGCAGCCGAGGGGTAACTAATGAAAAACTGTTTTTT.

This clonotype came up a few times. The chain is built from TRBV12-3 or TRBV12-4 and TRBJ1-5; D gene unclear. Trimming removed 6 bases from V and 7 bases from J, with 13 bases in between. The CDR3 covers 13 residues. CDR3 coding DNA: TGTGCCAGCAGACCCACGATAGGGCAGCCCCAGCATTTT. Its translation is CASRPTIGQPQHF.

The V and J genes are TRBV7-8 and TRBJ2-7, with D hard to call. CDR3 length: 14 residues. Germline CDR1 is SGHVS and CDR2 is FQNEAQ. Trimming stripped 1 base from V and 3 bases from J, with 10 bases between. Here the CDR3 DNA reads TGTGCCAGCAGCTTAGGAACGGACCTCTACGAGCAGTACTTC. Its protein product is CASSLGTDLYEQYF.

This clonotype was detected only a few times. The chain recombines TRBV7-6 with TRBJ2-2, with 9 positions matching TRBD2. This CDR3 is 16 amino acids long. The germline CDR1 and CDR2 sequences are SGHVS and FNYEAQ. With V trimmed by 2 bases and J by 6 bases, 7 bases remained unmatched. The CDR3 spells CASSLSASGTPGELFF. The CDR3 region has the DNA TGTGCCAGCAGCTTATCCGCTAGCGGGACACCCGGGGAGCTGTTTTTT. Filled out from reference TRBV7-6 and TRBJ2-2, the complete variable domain reads GAGVSQSPRYKVTKRGQDVALRCDPISGHVSLYWYRQALGQGPEFLTYFNYEAQQDKSGLPNDRFSAERPEGSISTLTIQRTEQRDSAMYRCASSLSASGTPGELFFGEGSRLTVL.

The V call is TRBV4-3, the J call TRBJ2-5; D unclear. With 0 bases removed from V and 1 base from J, the gap between germline ends came to 9 bases. Germline CDR1 is LGHNA and CDR2 is YSLEER. The CDR3 covers 15 residues. This CDR3 reads CASSQDPHIQETQYF. The DNA for the CDR3 is TGCGCCAGCAGCCAAGATCCGCATATCCAAGAGACCCAGTACTTC.

In this sample, this clonotype turned up a few times. V usage is TRBV5-1 and J usage is TRBJ2-3, with 12 bases aligning to TRBD2. CDR3 size: 14 residues. Germline assignment: CDR1 SGHRS and CDR2 YFSETQ. Trimming took 7 bases from V and 10 from J; bases not matched to a gene: 10. The CDR3 loop is CASRLAGAPGAQYF. DNA of the CDR3: TGCGCCAGCCGACTAGCGGGGGCCCCCGGGGCGCAGTATTTT.

This clonotype was seen only a few times. DNA for the CDR3: TGCGCCAGCAGCTTGGAAGGGTCCTCCTACAATGAGCAGTTCTTC. Its protein is CASSLEGSSYNEQFF. This chain uses TRBV5-1 with TRBJ2-1; D unresolved. The CDR3 is 15 amino acids. V shed 0 bases and J shed 0 bases, with 7 bases lying between them. Germline assignment: CDR1 SGHRS and CDR2 YFSETQ.

V is TRBV19 and J is TRBJ2-1, with TRBD2 identical over 9 bases. This CDR3 contains 14 residues. Germline-derived CDR1 and CDR2 are LNHDA and SQIVND (reference sequence). V was clipped by 7 bases and J by 8 bases; unmatched bases: 9. The CDR3 coding sequence is TGTGCCAGTAAGGATCTAGCGGGATTCTATGAGCAGTTCTTC. Translated: CASKDLAGFYEQFF.

The rearrangement uses TRBV24-1 and TRBJ2-6; either TRBD1 or TRBD2 may supply D (7 bases each). CDR1 and CDR2 (germline): KGHDR, SFDVKD. The CDR3 spans 16 residues. V lost 10 bases and J lost 2, with 17 bases in between. The CDR3 here is CATPSPGGAGANVLTF. CDR3 in DNA: TGTGCCACTCCCTCCCCAGGGGGGGCTGGGGCCAACGTCCTGACTTTC.

The V gene is TRBV7-8, the J gene TRBJ2-1; no firm D call. The germline V gene has CDR1 SGHVS and CDR2 FQNEAQ. V was pared by 5 bases and J by 7 bases, with 9 bases between. The CDR3 is 12 residues long. CDR3 sequence: CASSPILNEQFF. The CDR3 region has the DNA TGTGCCAGCAGCCCTATCTTGAATGAGCAGTTCTTC.

The CDR3 here is CASSPREHEQYF. The CDR3 nucleotides read TGTGCCAGCAGCCCCCGCGAGCACGAGCAGTACTTC. The chain links TRBV3-1 to TRBJ2-7; D is undetermined. Germline lookup yields CDR1 LGHDT and CDR2 YNNKEL (reference sequence). Trimming removed 4 bases from V and 5 bases from J, with 9 bases in between. The CDR3 length is 12 residues.

The V call is TRBV5-5, the J call TRBJ2-1, with D unresolved. The CDR3 totals 17 residues. The germline V gene has CDR1 SGHKS and CDR2 YYEKEE (reference sequence). The V gene lost 4 bases and the J gene lost 0 bases, with 17 bases spanning the gap. This chain's CDR3 is CASSDNGRPSSYNEQFF. Here the CDR3 DNA reads TGTGCCAGCAGCGACAACGGACGGCCCAGCTCCTACAATGAGCAGTTCTTC.